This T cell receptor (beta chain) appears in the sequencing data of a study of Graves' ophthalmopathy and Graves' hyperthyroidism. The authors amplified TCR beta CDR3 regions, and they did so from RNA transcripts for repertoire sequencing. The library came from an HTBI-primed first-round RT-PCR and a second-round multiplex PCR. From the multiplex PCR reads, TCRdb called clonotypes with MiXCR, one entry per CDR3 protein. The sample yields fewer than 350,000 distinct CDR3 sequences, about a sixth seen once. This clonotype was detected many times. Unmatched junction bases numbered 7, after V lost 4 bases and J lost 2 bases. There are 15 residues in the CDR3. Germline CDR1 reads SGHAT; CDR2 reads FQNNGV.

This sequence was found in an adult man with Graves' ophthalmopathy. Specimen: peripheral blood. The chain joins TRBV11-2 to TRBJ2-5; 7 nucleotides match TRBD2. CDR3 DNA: TGTGCCAGCAGCTACCGCGGGGGAGGGCAAGAGACCCAGTACTTC. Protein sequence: CASSYRGGGQETQYF.